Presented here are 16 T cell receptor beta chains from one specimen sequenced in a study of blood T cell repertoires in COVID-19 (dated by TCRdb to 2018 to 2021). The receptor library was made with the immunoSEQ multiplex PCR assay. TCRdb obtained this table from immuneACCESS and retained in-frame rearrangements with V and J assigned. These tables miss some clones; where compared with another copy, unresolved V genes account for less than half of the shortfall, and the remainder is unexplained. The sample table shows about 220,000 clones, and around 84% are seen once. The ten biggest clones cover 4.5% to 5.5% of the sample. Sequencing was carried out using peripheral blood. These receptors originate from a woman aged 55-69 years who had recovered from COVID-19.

CDR3 residues: CASSSSAGTETLIQETQYF. The CDR3 DNA is TGCGCCAGCAGCTCTTCCGCGGGAACAGAAACATTAATCCAAGAGACCCAGTACTTC. V usage is TRBV5-1 and J usage is TRBJ2-5; possible D gene TRBD2, 6 bases. Deletions cut 3 bases from V and 1 base from J, with 25 bases between. The CDR3 extends over 19 amino acids. Germline CDR1 and CDR2: SGHRS and YFSETQ.

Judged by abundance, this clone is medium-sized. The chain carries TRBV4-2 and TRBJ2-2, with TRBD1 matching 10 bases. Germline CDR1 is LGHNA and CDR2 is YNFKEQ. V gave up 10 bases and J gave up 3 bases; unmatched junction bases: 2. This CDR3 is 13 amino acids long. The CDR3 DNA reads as TGTGCCACCGGGACAGGGGACACCGGGGAGCTGTTTTTT. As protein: CATGTGDTGELFF.

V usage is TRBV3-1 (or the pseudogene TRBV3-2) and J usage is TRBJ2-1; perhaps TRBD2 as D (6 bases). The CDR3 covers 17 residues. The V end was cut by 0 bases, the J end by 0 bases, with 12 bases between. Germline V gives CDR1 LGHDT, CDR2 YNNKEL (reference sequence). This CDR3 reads CASSQERRADSYNEQFF. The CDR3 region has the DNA TGTGCCAGCAGCCAAGAGAGGAGGGCAGACTCCTACAATGAGCAGTTCTTC.

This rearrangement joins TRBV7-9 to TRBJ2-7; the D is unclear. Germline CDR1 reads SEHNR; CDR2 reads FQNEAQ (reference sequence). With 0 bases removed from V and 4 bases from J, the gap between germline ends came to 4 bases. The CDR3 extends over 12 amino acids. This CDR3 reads CASSLARYEQYF. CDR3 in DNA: TGTGCCAGCAGCTTAGCGAGGTACGAGCAGTACTTC.

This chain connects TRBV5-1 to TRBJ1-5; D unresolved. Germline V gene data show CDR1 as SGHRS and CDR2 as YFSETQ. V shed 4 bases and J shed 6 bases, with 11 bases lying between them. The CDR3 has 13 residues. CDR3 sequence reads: CASSPWPSQPQHF. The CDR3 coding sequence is TGCGCCAGCAGCCCGTGGCCAAGTCAGCCCCAGCATTTT.

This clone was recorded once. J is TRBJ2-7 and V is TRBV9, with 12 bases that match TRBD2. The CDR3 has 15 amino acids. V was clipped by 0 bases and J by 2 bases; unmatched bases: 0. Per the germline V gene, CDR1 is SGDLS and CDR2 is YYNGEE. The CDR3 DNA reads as TGTGCCAGCAGCGTAGGGACTAGCGGGGCCTACGAGCAGTACTTC. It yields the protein CASSVGTSGAYEQYF.

The DNA of the CDR3 is TGTGCCAGCAGCGCCATACAGGGGTCCCATAGCTACACCTTC. It is translated as CASSAIQGSHSYTF. The chain employs TRBV9 and TRBJ1-2, with TRBD1 matching 7 bases. The junction had 11 bases not matched to a gene; V was cut back by 3 bases and J by 9 bases. The CDR3 loop spans 14 amino acids. CDR1 is SGDLS, CDR2 YYNGEE, per germline.

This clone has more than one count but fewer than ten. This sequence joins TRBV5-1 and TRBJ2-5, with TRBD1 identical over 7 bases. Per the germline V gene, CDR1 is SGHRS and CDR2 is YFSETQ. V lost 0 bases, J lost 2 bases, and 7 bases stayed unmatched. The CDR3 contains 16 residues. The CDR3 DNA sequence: TGCGCCAGCAGCTTGGTCGGGTCCAGGGGGCAAGAGACCCAGTACTTC. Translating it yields CASSLVGSRGQETQYF.

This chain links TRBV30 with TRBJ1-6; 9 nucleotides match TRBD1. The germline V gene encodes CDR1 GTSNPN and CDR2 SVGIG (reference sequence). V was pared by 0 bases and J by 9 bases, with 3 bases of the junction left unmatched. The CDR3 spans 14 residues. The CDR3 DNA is TGTGCCTGGAGTGTCGACAGGGGGGCTTCACCCCTCCACTTT. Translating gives CAWSVDRGASPLHF.

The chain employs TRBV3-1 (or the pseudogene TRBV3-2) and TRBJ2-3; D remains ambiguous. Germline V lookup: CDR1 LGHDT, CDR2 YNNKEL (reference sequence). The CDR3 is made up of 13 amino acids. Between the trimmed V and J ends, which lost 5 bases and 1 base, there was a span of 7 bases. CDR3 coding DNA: TGTGCCAGCAGCATAAGAGGCACAGATACGCAGTATTTT. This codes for CASSIRGTDTQYF.

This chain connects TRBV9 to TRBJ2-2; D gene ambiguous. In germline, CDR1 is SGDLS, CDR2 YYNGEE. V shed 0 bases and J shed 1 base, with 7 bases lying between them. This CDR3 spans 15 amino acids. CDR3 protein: CASSVELVNTGELFF. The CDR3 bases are TGTGCCAGCAGCGTAGAACTGGTGAACACCGGGGAGCTGTTTTTT.

The CDR3 is CASRRAEGAFF. DNA of the CDR3: TGTGCCAGCAGAAGGGCGGAGGGAGCTTTCTTT. V gene TRBV6-5 combines with J gene TRBJ1-1; no firm D call. The germline V gene has CDR1 MNHEY and CDR2 SVGAGI. The germline V and J ends were trimmed by 6 bases and 10 bases, with 12 bases remaining between them. This CDR3 is 11 amino acids long.

The CDR3 nucleotides are TGTGCCAGCAGTTTTGGACAGGGAAGAGCCTACGAGCAGTACTTC. Translated, it gives CASSFGQGRAYEQYF. The V call is TRBV6-5, the J call TRBJ2-7; 8 bases are shared with TRBD1. Trimming at V came to 4 bases and at J to 2 bases, leaving 7 bases not matched to a gene. Germline CDR1 and CDR2: MNHEY and SVGAGI. This CDR3 comprises 15 residues.

CDR3 region: CATRADLNTEAFF. The CDR3 coding sequence is TGTGCCACCAGGGCCGACCTGAACACTGAAGCTTTCTTT. J is TRBJ1-1 and V is TRBV18; D possibly corresponds to TRBD1 (5 bases). Germline CDR1 KGHSH, CDR2 LQKENI. The CDR3 consists of 13 residues. Deletions cut 10 bases from V and 0 bases from J, with 12 bases between.

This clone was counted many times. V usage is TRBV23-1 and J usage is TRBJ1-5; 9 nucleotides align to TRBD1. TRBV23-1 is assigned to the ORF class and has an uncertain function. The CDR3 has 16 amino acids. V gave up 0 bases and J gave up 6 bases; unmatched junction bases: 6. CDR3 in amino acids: CASSQSGTGTRQPQHF. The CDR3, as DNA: TGCGCCAGCAGTCAATCAGGGACAGGGACGCGTCAGCCCCAGCATTTT.

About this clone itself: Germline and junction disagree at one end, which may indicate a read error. The CDR3 nucleotides are TGTGCCACCAGCAGGGGTCCGGAGAACCAGTACTTC. This translates into CATSRGPENQYF. This chain uses TRBV15 with TRBJ2-5, with unresolved D. The CDR3 has 12 amino acids. Germline V gene sequence: CDR1 LNHNV, CDR2 YYDKDF (reference sequence).